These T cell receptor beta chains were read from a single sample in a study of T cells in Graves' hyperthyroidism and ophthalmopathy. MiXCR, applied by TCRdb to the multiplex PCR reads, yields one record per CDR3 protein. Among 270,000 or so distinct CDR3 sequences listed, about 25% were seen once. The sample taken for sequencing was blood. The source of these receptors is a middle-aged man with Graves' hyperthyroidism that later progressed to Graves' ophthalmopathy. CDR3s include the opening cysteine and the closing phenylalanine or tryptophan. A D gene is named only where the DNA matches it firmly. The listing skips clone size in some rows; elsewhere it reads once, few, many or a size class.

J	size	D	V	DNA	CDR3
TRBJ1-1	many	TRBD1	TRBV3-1	TGTGCCAGCAGCCTGGGACAGGGAAAGCAAACTGAAGCTTTCTTT	CASSLGQGKQTEAFF
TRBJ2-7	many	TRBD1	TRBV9	TGTGCCAGCAGCGTAGGGGACAGGACCTACGAGCAGTACTTC	CASSVGDRTYEQYF
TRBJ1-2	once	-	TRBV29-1	TGCAGCGTTGAAGATCTAGGGGGGCGAGGCTACACCTTC	CSVEDLGGRGYTF
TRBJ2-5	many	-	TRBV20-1	TGCAGTGCTAGAGGGCCGGCTAAAAAGACGTCAGAGACCCAGTACTTC	CSARGPAKKTSETQYF
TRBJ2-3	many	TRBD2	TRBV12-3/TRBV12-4	TGTGCCAGCAGGGGCACTAGCGGGAGCACTACGCAGTATTTT	CASRGTSGSTTQYF
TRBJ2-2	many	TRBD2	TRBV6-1	TGTGCCAGCAGACGCGGACTAGTCAGCACCGGGGAGCTGTTTTTT	CASRRGLVSTGELFF
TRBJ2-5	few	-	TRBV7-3	TGTGCCAGCGAGAGGGGCCCCGGAGAGACCCAGTACTTC	CASERGPGETQYF
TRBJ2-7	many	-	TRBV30	TGTGCCTGGAGTATTCGGACAGACGCCTACGAGCAGTACTTC	CAWSIRTDAYEQYF
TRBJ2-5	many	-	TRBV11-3	TGTGCCAGCAGCCCTGGGGGACACCACCAAGAGACCCAGTACTTC	CASSPGGHHQETQYF
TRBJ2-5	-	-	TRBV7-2	TGTGCCAGCAGCTTAGTAGAGTACCAAGAGACCCAGTACTTC	CASSLVEYQETQYF
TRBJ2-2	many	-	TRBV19	TGTGCCAGTAGTACCCCCCCCCAGGGGAACACCGGGGAGCTGTTTTTT	CASSTPPQGNTGELFF
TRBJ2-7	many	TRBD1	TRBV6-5	TGTGCCAGCAGTTGGGACAGGGACTACGAGCAGTACTTC	CASSWDRDYEQYF
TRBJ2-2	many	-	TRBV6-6	TGTGCCAGCATCAAGGACGGGAGCACCGGGGAGCTGTTTTTT	CASIKDGSTGELFF